This T cell receptor (beta chain) was retrieved from a study of T cells expressing NK-cell markers. Study summary: The authors derived TCR beta repertoires from sorted CD3+CD56+NKG2C+, CD3+CD56+NKG2C- and CD3+CD56-NKG2C+ T cells.

Reprocessing the 5' RACE reads, TCRdb reports a single entry for every CDR3 protein and omits DNA. The sample data list more than 400,000 distinct CDR3 sequences. The sequencing input was blood T cells: a sorted CD56 or NKG2C T cell subset, CD4+ or CD8+ T cells, or bulk PBMC T cells (not recorded which). The clonotype comes from a woman between 18 and 75 years old in good health.

CDR3 region: CASTLSSGANVLTF. This chain links TRBV12-3 or TRBV12-4 with TRBJ2-6; TCRdb selects TRBD2, and the lack of DNA leaves this call unchecked. This CDR3 has 14 residues.